This TCR beta chain was obtained from a study of graft-versus-host responses after intestinal transplantation. Study-wide results and limits: In recipient marrow, GvH clones were found, and some appeared first in ileum or blood. Circulating GvH clones peaking coincided with falling HvG clones soon after transplant.

As concerns this clone: What it binds is unknown.

Clones were sequenced by immunoSEQ multiplex PCR, and TCRdb holds only the in-frame ones, with some missing. The sample has 85,000 to 90,000 clones; around 83% are singletons. The CDR3 is 12 residues long. The germline gives CDR1 SGHDN, CDR2 FVKESK. V shed 4 bases and J shed 10 bases, with 11 bases lying between them. The sequenced sample was unstimulated CD8+ T cells sorted from spleen or lymph node cells, obtained before intestinal transplant. The V and J genes are TRBV14 and TRBJ1-3; no definite D call. The clonotype originates from a human donor who received an intestinal transplant. CDR3 protein: CASSRMDVTIYF. CDR3 sequence (DNA): TGTGCCAGCAGCCGAATGGACGTTACCATATATTTT.